The present T cell receptor beta chain was sequenced within a study of PD-1 blockade in classical Hodgkin lymphoma. Study conclusions and caveats: Diversity similar to that of newly diagnosed patients was seen at baseline in complete responders. Reports described newly diagnosed patients as having lower baseline TCR diversity than healthy donors. With CD4+ cells, TCR diversity rose significantly by C4D1, but not with CD8+ cells.

Data came from immunoSEQ multiplex PCR; TCRdb stores just in-frame clones and leaves some out. The data hold 30,000 or so clones, with approximately 85% observed a single time. Every patient relapsed after autologous stem cell transplantation, and brentuximab vedotin exposure varied. The best responses consisted of complete response, partial response or progressive disease. This CDR3 is built from 12 residues. V was shortened by 7 bases and J by 7 bases, with 10 bases between the two germline ends. Per germline, CDR1 SGHTA and CDR2 FQGNSA. This clone has just one count. Its target is unknown. The sample consisted of peripheral blood mononuclear cells (PBMCs), taken at baseline. The receptor was derived from a human donor with classical Hodgkin lymphoma. The gene calls are TRBV7-2 and TRBJ1-4; TRBD1 is a possible D gene (5 bases). The CDR3 loop is CASNSQGEKLFF. The CDR3 region has the DNA TGTGCCAGCAACTCCCAGGGTGAAAAACTGTTTTTT.